This TCR beta chain was sequenced in a study of metastatic and nonmetastatic thyroid tumors. General study findings and limits: Within blood and tumor, benign nodules reportedly had significantly lower TCR beta diversity than malignant thyroid tumors did.

Thyroid surgery was preceded by no treatment in any patient. MiXCR reprocessed the PCR reads for TCRdb. The data show tens of thousands of clones, with 3.5% to 4.5% seen just once and 21% held by the top ten. This clone was counted many times. Antigen specificity is unknown. Within the sample, other DNA sequences also encode this same CDR3. Germline V lookup: CDR1 SGHDT, CDR2 YYEEEE. This CDR3 comprises 14 residues. The ends were cut back, 2 bases at V and 2 bases at J, with 7 bases in the middle. The receptor was isolated from a female donor with papillary thyroid cancer or a benign thyroid nodule (not recorded which). Some clones in this sample may be carry-over from other donors' samples. What was sequenced was blood. This chain links TRBV5-6 with TRBJ2-2; D unresolved. In DNA form, the CDR3 reads TGTGCCAGCAGCTTACAGCAAAACACCGGGGAGCTGTTTTTT. Translated, it gives CASSLQQNTGELFF.